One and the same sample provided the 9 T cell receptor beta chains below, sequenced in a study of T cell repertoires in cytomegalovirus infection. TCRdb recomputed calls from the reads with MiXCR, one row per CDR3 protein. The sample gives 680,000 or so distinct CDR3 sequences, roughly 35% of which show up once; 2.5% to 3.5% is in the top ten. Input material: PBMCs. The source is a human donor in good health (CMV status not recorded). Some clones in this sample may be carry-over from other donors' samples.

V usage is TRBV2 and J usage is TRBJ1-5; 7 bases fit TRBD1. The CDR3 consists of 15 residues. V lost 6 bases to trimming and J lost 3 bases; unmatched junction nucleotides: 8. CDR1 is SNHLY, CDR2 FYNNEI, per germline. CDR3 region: CASRRQGLDNQPQHF. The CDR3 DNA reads TGTGCCAGCAGAAGACAGGGTTTGGACAATCAGCCCCAGCATTTT.

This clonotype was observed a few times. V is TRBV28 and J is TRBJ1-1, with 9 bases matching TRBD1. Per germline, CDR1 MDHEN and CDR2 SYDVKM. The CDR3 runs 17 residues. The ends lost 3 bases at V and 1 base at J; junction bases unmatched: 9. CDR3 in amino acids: CASSFPGQGRGNTEAFF. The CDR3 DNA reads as TGTGCCAGCAGTTTCCCCGGACAGGGGAGGGGGAACACTGAAGCTTTCTTT.

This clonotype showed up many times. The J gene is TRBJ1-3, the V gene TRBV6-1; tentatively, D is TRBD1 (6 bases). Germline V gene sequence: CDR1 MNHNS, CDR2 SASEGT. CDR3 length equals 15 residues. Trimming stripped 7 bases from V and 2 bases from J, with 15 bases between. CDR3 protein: CASTQQGVPGNTIYF. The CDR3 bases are TGTGCCAGCACCCAACAGGGAGTCCCTGGAAACACCATATATTTT.

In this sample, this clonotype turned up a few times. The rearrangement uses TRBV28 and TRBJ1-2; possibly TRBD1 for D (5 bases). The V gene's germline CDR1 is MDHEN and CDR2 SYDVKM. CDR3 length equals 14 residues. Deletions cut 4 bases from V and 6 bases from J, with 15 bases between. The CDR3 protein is CASSSGRWMDGYTF. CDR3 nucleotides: TGTGCCAGCAGTTCGGGACGGTGGATGGATGGCTACACCTTC.

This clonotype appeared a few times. The CDR3 region is CASRPPLAREQYF. Here the CDR3 DNA reads TGTGCCAGCAGGCCCCCACTAGCTCGCGAGCAGTACTTC. This chain connects TRBV12-3 or TRBV12-4 to TRBJ2-7; possibly TRBD2 for D (6 bases). There are 13 residues in the CDR3. V was pared by 6 bases and J by 6 bases, with 15 bases between.

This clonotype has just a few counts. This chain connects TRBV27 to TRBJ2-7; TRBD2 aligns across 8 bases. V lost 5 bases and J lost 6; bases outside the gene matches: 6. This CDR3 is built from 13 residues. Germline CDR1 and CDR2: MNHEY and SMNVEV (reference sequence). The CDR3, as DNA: TGTGCCAGCAGTCCCCGGGGGGGCCGCGAGCAGTACTTC. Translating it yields CASSPRGGREQYF.

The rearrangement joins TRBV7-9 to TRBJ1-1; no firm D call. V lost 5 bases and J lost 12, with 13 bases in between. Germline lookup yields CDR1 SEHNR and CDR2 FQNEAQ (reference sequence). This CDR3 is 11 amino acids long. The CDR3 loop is CASSHGQESFF. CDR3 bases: TGTGCCAGCAGCCATGGGCAGGAATCTTTCTTT.

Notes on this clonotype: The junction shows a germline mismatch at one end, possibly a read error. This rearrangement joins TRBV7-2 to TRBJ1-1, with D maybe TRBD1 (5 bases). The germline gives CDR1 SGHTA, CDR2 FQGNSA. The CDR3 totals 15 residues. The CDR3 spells CASSPRRASNNEAFF. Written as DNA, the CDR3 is TGTGCCAGCAGCCCCCGCAGGGCCTCTAACAATGAAGCTTTCTTT.

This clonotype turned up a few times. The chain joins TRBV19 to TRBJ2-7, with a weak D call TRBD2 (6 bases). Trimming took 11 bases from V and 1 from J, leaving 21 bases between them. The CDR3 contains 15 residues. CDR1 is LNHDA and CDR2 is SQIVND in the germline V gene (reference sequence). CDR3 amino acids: CAPRGYAGRSYEQYF. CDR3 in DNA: TGTGCCCCAAGGGGCTATGCGGGAAGATCCTACGAGCAGTACTTC. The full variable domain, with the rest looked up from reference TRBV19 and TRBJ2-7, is DGGITQSPKYLFRKEGQNVTLSCEQNLNHDAMYWYRQDPGQGLRLIYYSQIVNDFQKGDIAEGYSVSREKKESFPLTVTSAQKNPTAFYLCAPRGYAGRSYEQYFGPGTRLTVT.